This paragraph reports one T cell receptor (beta chain). The data are from a study of cytomegalovirus exposure and HLA in healthy donors. PCR used 60 Vbeta primers and 13 Jbeta primers. The repertoire was sequenced with immunoSEQ multiplex PCR; TCRdb's copy has only in-frame clones and lacks some. The sample lists roughly 100,000 clones, about three quarters occurring once. CDR1 and CDR2 (germline): SGHRS, YFSETQ. After removal of 4 bases from V and 2 bases from J, the junction contained 10 bases not matched to a gene. CDR3 length: 18 residues. The genes are TRBV5-1 and TRBJ2-2; 11 nucleotides agree with TRBD2. The specimen sequenced was PBMCs. This sequence originates from a boy younger than 18 in good health and CMV-seronegative. CDR3 nucleotide sequence: TGCGCCAGCAGCCCGCCTTCTGGACTAGCGGGTAACACCGGGGAGCTGTTTTTT. This sequence encodes CASSPPSGLAGNTGELFF.